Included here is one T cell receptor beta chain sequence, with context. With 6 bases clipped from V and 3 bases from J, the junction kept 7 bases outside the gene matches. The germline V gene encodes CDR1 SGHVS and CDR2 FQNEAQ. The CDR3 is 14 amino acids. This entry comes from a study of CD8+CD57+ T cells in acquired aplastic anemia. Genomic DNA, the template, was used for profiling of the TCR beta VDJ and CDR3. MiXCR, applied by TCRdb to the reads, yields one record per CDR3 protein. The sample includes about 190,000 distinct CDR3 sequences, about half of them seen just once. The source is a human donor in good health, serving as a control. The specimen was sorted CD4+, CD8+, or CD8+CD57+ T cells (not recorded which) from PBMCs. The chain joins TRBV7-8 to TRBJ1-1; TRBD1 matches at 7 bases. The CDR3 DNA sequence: TGTGCCAGCAGTGCTAGGGGGCGGGACACTGAAGCTTTCTTT. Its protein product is CASSARGRDTEAFF.